This T cell receptor beta chain is drawn from a study of shared clonotypes between healthy human individuals. In the original processing: Junction-only sequences without quality scores were provided by ImmunoSEQ, so filtering was different. The table came from immunoSEQ multiplex PCR; TCRdb's copy has only in-frame clones and leaves some out. Clone size and the V and J calls come from that table; the DNA yielded D and trimming. The sample consists of over 2 million clones, 85% to 95% of them appearing once. CDR3 length equals 15 residues. From germline, CDR1 is LGHNT and CDR2 FRNRAP. Overall study results and limits: The genetic and exposure-history diversity represented was limited by few donors. Only blood was sampled; tissue repertoires likely differ.

Comment on this clone: Its target is not known. The junction does not match germline at one end; this may be a read error. Other nucleotide sequences from this sample produce the same CDR3.

The donors were adults (healthy and HIV-negative) with no recent acute infections or vaccinations. This clonotype originated in a man between 18 and 35 years old in good health. Sequencing input: naive CD4+ T cells sorted from blood. The sample's subset: CD45RA+ positively selected. The V gene is TRBV12-5, the J gene TRBJ2-3, with D hard to call. CDR3 DNA sequence: TGTGCCAGTGGTTTGGGTGTTCGGAACACAGATACGCAGTATTTT. It specifies CASGLGVRNTDTQYF.